The 10 T cell receptor beta chains below come from one sample, sequenced in a study of cytomegalovirus exposure and HLA in healthy donors. Vbeta (60) and Jbeta (13) primers were used in the PCR. Libraries were prepared by immunoSEQ multiplex PCR; TCRdb keeps only in-frame clonotypes and omits some of them. The sample yields 100,000 to 150,000 clones, of which the top ten take up over 1.5%. The sample comprised PBMCs. The receptors stem from a man in his late teens or twenties in good health and CMV-seronegative.

The chain recombines TRBV7-9 with TRBJ2-2; 14 bases are shared with TRBD2. The germline V gene encodes CDR1 SEHNR and CDR2 FQNEAQ (reference sequence). The CDR3 contains 15 residues. The V segment lost 5 bases and the J segment 11 bases; nucleotides outside the gene matches: 7. Here the CDR3 DNA reads TGTGCCAGCAGCGAGGCCGGGACTAGCGGGAGTGAGCTGTTTTTT. The encoded protein is CASSEAGTSGSELFF.

This chain uses TRBV7-2 with TRBJ2-5, with TRBD1 matching over 11 bases. The DNA end lines up better with TRBJ2-7; the J call may be wrong. Germline V CDR1 and CDR2: SGHTA, FQGNSA. The CDR3 covers 18 residues. CDR3 loop: CASSFSGGQGGSSYEQYF. CDR3 sequence (DNA): TGTGCCAGCAGCTTTAGCGGGGGACAGGGGGGGAGCTCCTACGAGCAGTACTTC.

Notes on this clone: At one end the junction does not follow the germline gene, possibly because of a read error. The V and J genes are TRBV4-1 and TRBJ2-7, with TRBD1 as a possible D gene (6 bases). Germline CDR1 reads MGHRA; CDR2 reads YSYEKL. The CDR3 spans 13 residues. CDR3 nucleotide sequence: TGCGCCAGCAGCCAAGATCCTGGTTACCTTCAGGGGTTC. This codes for CASSQDPGYLQGF.

V is TRBV30 and J is TRBJ2-7; TRBD2 might be the D (7 bases). CDR3 size: 13 residues. Trimming removed 3 bases at V and 7 bases at J, with 16 bases between. Germline V lookup: CDR1 GTSNPN, CDR2 SVGIG (reference sequence). CDR3 sequence (DNA): TGTGCCTGGAGCGAAGGGGGGGCGGGGGAGCAGTACTTC. Residues: CAWSEGGAGEQYF.

The chain couples TRBV18 to TRBJ2-7; 10 nucleotides match TRBD2. The CDR3 runs to 14 residues. Per the germline V gene, CDR1 is KGHSH and CDR2 is LQKENI. V dropped 6 bases and J dropped 4; count of bases not matched to a gene: 6. Here the CDR3 reads CASSVTSGVYEQYF. The CDR3 DNA sequence: TGTGCCAGCTCGGTCACTAGCGGGGTTTACGAGCAGTACTTC.

The V and J genes are TRBV25-1 and TRBJ1-2, with D maybe TRBD1 (5 bases). Germline CDR1 MGHDK, CDR2 SYGVNS. This CDR3 region has 13 residues. V shed 2 bases and J shed 6 bases, with 10 bases lying between them. The CDR3 nucleotides are TGTGCCAGCAGTGAACAGGGCAGCGATGGCTACACCTTC. Translated, it gives CASSEQGSDGYTF.

V and J are TRBV6-5 and TRBJ2-3; 8 bases map to TRBD1. The junction had 4 bases not matched to a gene; V was cut back by 6 bases and J by 5 bases. Germline lookup yields CDR1 MNHEY and CDR2 SVGAGI. This CDR3 has 13 amino acids. The CDR3 DNA is TGTGCCAGCAGGAGACAGGGGATAGATACGCAGTATTTT. It codes for CASRRQGIDTQYF.

This rearrangement joins TRBV28 to TRBJ1-4; 7 nucleotides align to TRBD1. The CDR3 consists of 15 residues. The germline gives CDR1 MDHEN, CDR2 SYDVKM. V shed 8 bases, J shed 8 bases, and the junction held 14 bases outside the gene matches. This chain's CDR3 is CASGGRQGLSEKLFF. CDR3 nucleotide sequence: TGTGCCAGCGGTGGAAGACAGGGATTGAGCGAAAAACTGTTTTTT.

The chain carries TRBV18 and TRBJ2-5, with 8 bases fitting TRBD1. This CDR3 comprises 14 residues. After removal of 3 bases from V and 4 bases from J, the junction contained 4 bases not matched to a gene. Germline-derived CDR1 and CDR2 are KGHSH and LQKENI. The CDR3 spells CASSPDRGRETQYF. The CDR3 nucleotides read TGTGCCAGCTCACCCGACAGGGGAAGAGAGACCCAGTACTTC.

The rearrangement joins TRBV27 to TRBJ1-6, with 9 bases identical to TRBD1. CDR3 length: 17 residues. V lost 8 bases to trimming and J lost 11 bases; unmatched junction nucleotides: 19. Germline assignment: CDR1 MNHEY and CDR2 SMNVEV (reference sequence). The CDR3 loop reads CASGRKPGQGSEAPLHF. DNA for the CDR3: TGTGCCAGCGGACGCAAGCCGGGACAGGGATCAGAGGCACCCCTCCACTTT.